The 29 T cell receptor beta chains below come from one sample, sequenced in a study of regulatory T cells in long-lasting Graves disease. Time point in this sample: persistent/refractory GD, antithyroid drugs over 5 years with positive TRAb. Construction of the TCR library relied on RNA isolated from PBMCs. CDR3-region Arm-PCR and iRepertoire HTBI primers produced the TCR beta libraries. TCRdb redid the calling of the multiplex PCR reads with MiXCR, one entry per CDR3 protein. The data show hundreds of thousands of distinct CDR3 sequences, approximately 23% seen once. Sample: peripheral blood mononuclear cells (PBMCs), taken when the disease was refractory, from a patient treated with antithyroid drugs. Receptors originate from a female donor with Graves disease.

This clonotype showed up many times. The chain joins TRBV15 to TRBJ1-2; D might be TRBD1 (5 bases). This CDR3 is 16 amino acids long. V shed 0 bases and J shed 5 bases, with 16 bases lying between them. Germline V lookup: CDR1 LNHNV, CDR2 YYDKDF (reference sequence). The CDR3 region has the DNA TGTGCCACCAGCAGAGACCTCAATTCAGGGAGTTATGGCTACACCTTC. It encodes CATSRDLNSGSYGYTF.

This clonotype has a handful of counts. The germline gene is not matched at one end of the junction; a read error may be the cause. J is TRBJ2-7 and V is TRBV3-1; possibly TRBD1 for D (7 bases). Germline lookup yields CDR1 LGHDT and CDR2 YNNKEL (reference sequence). This CDR3 spans 13 amino acids. CDR3 loop: CASSHHSTGTGDF. CDR3 coding DNA: TGTGCCAGCAGCCACCACTCGACAGGGACGGGGGACTTC.

The rearrangement uses TRBV20-1 and TRBJ1-1; TRBD1 aligns across 9 bases. J gave up 5 bases and V 0 bases, and 4 bases lay outside the gene matches. Germline CDR1 is DFQATT and CDR2 is SNEGSKA (reference sequence). CDR3 size: 14 residues. CDR3: CSARDGQGRTEAFF. As DNA, the CDR3 is TGCAGTGCTAGAGACGGACAGGGGCGGACTGAAGCTTTCTTT.

The chain has TRBV12-3 or TRBV12-4 and TRBJ1-2; TRBD1 matches at 9 bases. CDR3 length: 14 amino acids. The V gene end was trimmed by 3 bases and the J gene end by 8 bases; junction bases not matched to a gene: 7. The CDR3 here is CASSFTGGEGGYTF. CDR3 DNA: TGTGCCAGCAGTTTTACAGGGGGCGAAGGAGGCTACACCTTC.

V is TRBV28 and J is TRBJ2-7; D unclear. Germline values: CDR1 MDHEN, CDR2 SYDVKM. V lost 7 bases and J 1 base, leaving 20 bases between the germline ends. The length of the CDR3 is 16 residues. The CDR3 nucleotides are TGTGCCAGCAACCCAGGACCGATTGCTTCTTCCTACGAGCAGTACTTC. It specifies CASNPGPIASSYEQYF.

This clonotype was picked up a small number of times. The chain uses TRBV7-3 and TRBJ2-5; the match to TRBD2 covers 12 bases. Germline CDR1 SGHTA, CDR2 FQGTGA. The CDR3 is 14 amino acids. V gave up 5 bases and J gave up 6 bases; unmatched junction bases: 4. The CDR3 sequence: CASSPTSGSQTQYF. The CDR3 bases are TGTGCCAGCAGCCCGACTAGCGGGAGTCAGACCCAGTACTTC.

The V and J genes are TRBV24-1 and TRBJ2-5; a possible D gene is TRBD1 (5 bases). Trimming stripped 0 bases from V and 3 bases from J, with 7 bases between. The CDR3 totals 14 residues. Germline V gene lookup returns CDR1 KGHDR and CDR2 SFDVKD. For the CDR3, the DNA is TGTGCCACCAGTGATTTGATAGGGGAAGAGACCCAGTACTTC. Its translation is CATSDLIGEETQYF.

The chain links TRBV6-2 or TRBV6-3 to TRBJ2-5, with TRBD2 matching over 11 bases. CDR3 size: 16 residues. Germline V lookup: CDR1 MNHEY, CDR2 SVGEGT. V lost 4 bases to trimming and J lost 5 bases; unmatched junction nucleotides: 9. The CDR3 DNA reads as TGTGCCAGCAGTTCCCAATTAGCGGGAGGGCAGGAGACCCAGTACTTC. Its translation: CASSSQLAGGQETQYF.

This clonotype showed up just a few times. The chain combines TRBV7-6 with TRBJ2-2; possibly TRBD1 or TRBD2 for D (6 bases each). The germline CDR1 and CDR2 sequences are SGHVS and FNYEAQ. The CDR3 extends over 14 amino acids. Trimming left V 6 bases short and J 7 bases short, with 15 bases between. The CDR3 region is CASRQTGAVGELFF. The CDR3 DNA follows: TGTGCCAGCAGACAAACGGGGGCGGTCGGGGAGCTGTTTTTT.

The V call is TRBV9, the J call TRBJ2-5, with 11 positions matching TRBD2. The V gene's germline CDR1 is SGDLS and CDR2 YYNGEE. This CDR3 comprises 17 residues. Trimming at V came to 3 bases and at J to 4 bases, leaving 11 bases not matched to a gene. The CDR3 DNA follows: TGTGCCAGCAGCGGGGCTACTAGCGGGAGAAATGGAGAGACCCAGTACTTC. It encodes CASSGATSGRNGETQYF.

On this clonotype itself: One end of the junction is discordant with germline, which a read error may explain. V and J are TRBV6-1 and TRBJ2-7; 8 bases match TRBD2. CDR1 is MNHNS, CDR2 SASEGT, per germline. The CDR3 is 13 residues long. CDR3 region: CTSVNGRVNEQYF. In DNA, the CDR3 is TGTACCAGCGTTAACGGGAGGGTCAACGAGCAGTACTTC.

This sequence joins TRBV10-3 and TRBJ2-5; 14 bases agree with TRBD2. Trimming cost V 4 bases and J 3 bases; bases outside gene matches: 7. This CDR3 is 17 amino acids long. Germline assignment: CDR1 ENHRY and CDR2 SYGVKD. The CDR3 nucleotides read TGTGCCATCAGTGGGCCGACTAGCGGGGGGGAAAAAGAGACCCAGTACTTC. It encodes CAISGPTSGGEKETQYF.

The chain has TRBV7-2 and TRBJ2-2, with no clear D. Germline CDR1 reads SGHTA; CDR2 reads FQGNSA. The V and J ends lost 1 base and 1 base respectively, with 10 bases between them. The CDR3 is made up of 16 amino acids. CDR3 nucleotides: TGTGCCAGCAGCTTAGGCAGGCTACTGAACACCGGGGAGCTGTTTTTT. It specifies CASSLGRLLNTGELFF.

This clonotype was detected ten times or more. This chain joins TRBV6-2 or TRBV6-3 and TRBJ1-4, with D perhaps TRBD1 (5 bases). Per germline, CDR1 MNHEY and CDR2 SVGEGT. V was clipped by 4 bases and J by 4 bases, with 16 bases between them. The length of the CDR3 is 16 residues. CDR3 residues: CASSSPSGADNEKLFF. The DNA for the CDR3 is TGTGCCAGCAGTTCCCCCTCCGGGGCTGATAATGAAAAACTGTTTTTT.

The V gene is TRBV6-2 or TRBV6-3, the J gene TRBJ1-1; 8 bases are a match to TRBD1. The CDR3 consists of 18 residues. Trimming removed 10 bases from V and 0 bases from J; junction bases left unmatched: 19. CDR1 and CDR2 (germline): MNHEY, SVGEGT. Written as DNA, the CDR3 is TGTGCCACCAAATCCCCTGACAGGGGCCATTCCTTGAACACTGAAGCTTTCTTT. Its translation: CATKSPDRGHSLNTEAFF.

The chain uses TRBV11-2 and TRBJ2-7; D is possibly TRBD2 (6 bases). The CDR3 is 18 residues long. Germline V gene sequence: CDR1 SGHAT, CDR2 FQNNGV. Trimming took 1 base from V and 0 from J, leaving 19 bases between them. DNA of the CDR3: TGTGCCAGCAGCTTAGTGATCCTAGCGCCTATTATCTCCTACGAGCAGTACTTC. Translated: CASSLVILAPIISYEQYF.

This clonotype came up a few times. This chain links TRBV4-2 with TRBJ2-5; the D gene is possibly TRBD1 (5 bases). The V gene's germline CDR1 is LGHNA and CDR2 YNFKEQ. The CDR3 consists of 13 residues. V was trimmed by 5 bases and J by 5 bases, leaving 12 bases between them. The CDR3 here is CASSTGMGETQYF. DNA for the CDR3: TGTGCCAGCAGCACAGGAATGGGGGAGACCCAGTACTTC.

This clonotype was detected ten times or more. The CDR3 DNA sequence: TGCAGCGTTGAGAGCGGAGGACGGGGCTACGAGCAGTACTTC. Translated, it gives CSVESGGRGYEQYF. This chain uses TRBV29-1 with TRBJ2-7, with TRBD2 as a possible D gene (5 bases). The CDR3 length is 14 residues. V lost 3 bases to trimming and J lost 3 bases, with 15 bases between them. From germline, CDR1 is SQVTM and CDR2 ANQGSEA.

The table lists this clonotype with a few counts. The chain couples TRBV10-1 to TRBJ1-2; unclear D gene. The CDR3 sequence is 10 residues long. V lost 6 bases, J lost 4 bases, and 3 bases lay in between. Germline V gives CDR1 WNHNN, CDR2 SYGVQD (reference sequence). The CDR3 sequence is CASRTYGYTF. CDR3 DNA sequence: TGCGCCAGCAGGACCTATGGCTACACCTTC.

This clonotype was counted only a few times. The chain employs TRBV27 and TRBJ2-7, with D possibly being TRBD1 (6 bases). The V gene lost 2 bases and the J gene lost 1 base, with 12 bases spanning the gap. Germline V gene sequence: CDR1 MNHEY, CDR2 SMNVEV (reference sequence). CDR3 size: 15 residues. The chain's CDR3 is CASSLNPGHSYEQYF. As DNA, the CDR3 is TGTGCCAGCAGTTTAAACCCGGGACATTCCTACGAGCAGTACTTC.

On this clonotype: The final CDR3 position lacks the conserved phenylalanine or tryptophan, pointing to a likely read error. The rearrangement uses TRBV6-1 and TRBJ1-2; TRBD1 aligns across 7 bases. Unmatched junction bases numbered 21, after V lost 10 bases and J lost 7 bases. This CDR3 is built from 16 residues. Germline values: CDR1 MNHNS, CDR2 SASEGT. The CDR3 region is CAIRGTERGLGGGYTS. DNA for the CDR3: TGTGCCATCAGGGGGACGGAAAGGGGGCTTGGGGGTGGCTACACCTCC.

This clonotype was picked up a small number of times. Germline and junction disagree at one end, which may indicate a read error. This chain connects TRBV20-1 to TRBJ2-7, with TRBD1 matching over 10 bases. The CDR3 totals 11 residues. Germline V gene data show CDR1 as DFQATT and CDR2 as SNEGSKA (reference sequence). The CDR3 nucleotides read TGCAGTGCCCTCAGGGGGGACAGGGGACTCTTC. Its protein is CSALRGDRGLF.

Ten or more counts support this clonotype. J is TRBJ1-2 and V is TRBV7-2; D remains unclear. CDR1 and CDR2 (germline): SGHTA, FQGNSA. CDR3 size: 13 residues. V lost 6 bases and J 3 bases, leaving 11 bases between the germline ends. CDR3 in DNA: TGTGCCAGCAGTCCTCAGCCTGACTATGGCTACACCTTC. Residues: CASSPQPDYGYTF.

V gene TRBV6-9 combines with J gene TRBJ2-7; 9 bases are shared with TRBD2. Trimming took 4 bases from V and 6 from J; bases not matched to a gene: 16. The CDR3 spans 17 residues. Germline CDR1 reads MNHGY; CDR2 reads SVAAGI. The CDR3 loop is CASSLALGGRATSEQYF. The CDR3 DNA follows: TGTGCCAGCAGTTTAGCCCTGGGCGGGAGGGCTACGAGCGAGCAGTACTTC.

About this clonotype itself: The conserved phenylalanine or tryptophan normally closing the CDR3 is absent here, so this likely arose from a read error. The rearrangement joins TRBV19 to TRBJ2-7; D possibly corresponds to TRBD1 (6 bases). V shed 4 bases and J shed 4 bases, with 11 bases lying between them. The CDR3 has 13 amino acids. Looked up from germline, CDR1 is LNHDA and CDR2 is SQIVND (reference sequence). In DNA, the CDR3 is TGTGCCAGTAGTAGAGACAGGACTTACGAGCAGTACTCC. This codes for CASSRDRTYEQYS.

This clonotype was seen many times. The chain joins TRBV29-1 to TRBJ2-7; D remains unclear. V lost 0 bases to trimming and J lost 3 bases, with 9 bases between them. The germline gives CDR1 SQVTM, CDR2 ANQGSEA. The CDR3 runs 13 residues. The CDR3 is CSVEEGVRYEQYF. CDR3 in DNA: TGCAGCGTTGAAGAAGGAGTGCGCTACGAGCAGTACTTC.

The chain joins TRBV11-3 to TRBJ2-7, with a tentative D call TRBD2 (6 bases). From germline, CDR1 is SGHNT and CDR2 YENEEA. Trimming pared 5 bases from V and 3 bases from J, leaving 29 bases between. The CDR3 runs 19 residues. CDR3 bases: TGTGCCAGCAGCAACCCCGGGAGAACCCTCACAGACCCAGACTACGAGCAGTACTTC. It codes for CASSNPGRTLTDPDYEQYF.

The chain carries TRBV12-3 or TRBV12-4 and TRBJ2-7; D is uncertain. The length of the CDR3 is 12 residues. V was cut by 8 bases and J by 3 bases, with 11 bases left in between. CDR3 nucleotide sequence: TGTGCCAGCTCCCAGATGGGCTACGAGCAGTACTTC. Amino acids: CASSQMGYEQYF.

The chain is built from TRBV7-2 and TRBJ2-1, with D tentatively TRBD1 (5 bases). Trimming left V 4 bases short and J 8 bases short, with 12 bases between. Germline CDR1 and CDR2: SGHTA and FQGNSA. The length of the CDR3 is 13 residues. The CDR3 loop is CASSYGAVYEQFF. CDR3 sequence (DNA): TGTGCCAGCAGCTATGGGGCGGTGTATGAGCAGTTCTTC.